The 22 T cell receptor beta chains below come from one sample, sequenced in a study of blood T cell repertoires in COVID-19. Clones were read by immunoSEQ multiplex PCR, and TCRdb kept only the in-frame ones, dropping some. The sample has around 31,000 clones; approximately 89% are singletons. Material for sequencing was peripheral blood. The receptors were sampled from a man of 80 years or more with acute or convalescent COVID-19.

V gene TRBV12-5 combines with J gene TRBJ1-5, with D tentatively TRBD1 (6 bases). V lost 5 bases to trimming and J lost 6 bases, with 14 bases between them. Germline CDR1 LGHNT, CDR2 FRNRAP. This CDR3 has 14 amino acids. The CDR3 loop is CASGAGGGTQPQHF. For the CDR3, the DNA is TGTGCTAGTGGTGCGGGAGGGGGGACTCAGCCCCAGCATTTT.

The chain is built from TRBV7-9 and TRBJ1-1, with D maybe TRBD1 (6 bases). Germline loops: CDR1 SEHNR, CDR2 FQNEAQ (reference sequence). This CDR3 has 16 residues. Trimming stripped 5 bases from V and 6 bases from J, with 22 bases between. CDR3 sequence reads: CASSPKGHSTLAEAFF. CDR3 coding DNA: TGTGCCAGCAGCCCAAAGGGACATTCGACGTTGGCTGAAGCTTTCTTT.

The chain uses TRBV6-5 and TRBJ1-1; 7 bases are a match to TRBD1. The CDR3 has 15 amino acids. V lost 5 bases to trimming and J lost 0 bases; unmatched junction nucleotides: 6. Germline assignment: CDR1 MNHEY and CDR2 SVGAGI. CDR3 sequence: CASSPQGGMNTEAFF. The CDR3 DNA follows: TGTGCCAGCAGTCCCCAGGGGGGAATGAACACTGAAGCTTTCTTT.

The V and J genes are TRBV27 and TRBJ2-7, with D possibly being TRBD1 (7 bases). V was pared by 6 bases and J by 2 bases, with 14 bases between. The CDR3 totals 14 residues. The germline gives CDR1 MNHEY, CDR2 SMNVEV (reference sequence). This CDR3 reads CASRQTGRTYEQYF. In nucleotides, the CDR3 is TGTGCCAGCAGACAGACAGGGAGGACCTACGAGCAGTACTTC.

This clone was recorded once. The chain has TRBV3-1 (or the pseudogene TRBV3-2) and TRBJ2-2, with D tentatively TRBD1 (6 bases). Germline-derived CDR1 and CDR2 are LGHDT and YNNKEL (reference sequence). The V end lost 4 bases, the J end lost 0 bases, and 12 bases lay between the germline ends. The CDR3 contains 16 residues. This CDR3 is CASSPRGVSNTGELFF. The CDR3 DNA sequence: TGTGCCAGCAGCCCCAGGGGAGTTTCGAACACCGGGGAGCTGTTTTTT.

The DNA of the CDR3 is TGTGCCAGCTCAATTGCCGGGACAGGGGGCCTAGGAGGCTACACCTTC. It encodes CASSIAGTGGLGGYTF. V gene TRBV18 combines with J gene TRBJ1-2, with 12 bases matching TRBD1. The CDR3 totals 16 residues. CDR1 and CDR2 (germline): KGHSH, LQKENI. The V gene end was trimmed by 5 bases and the J gene end by 8 bases; junction bases not matched to a gene: 12.

This clone is a singleton in its sample. The chain recombines TRBV12-3 or TRBV12-4 with TRBJ1-1; 9 bases agree with TRBD1. The V segment lost 6 bases and the J segment 12 bases; nucleotides outside the gene matches: 11. This CDR3 has 13 residues. The CDR3 region has the DNA TGTGCCAGCAGGCCGACAGGGGGAGGCGGGCCTTTCTTT. The encoded protein is CASRPTGGGGPFF.

J is TRBJ2-3 and V is TRBV28, with 7 nucleotides matching TRBD2. Germline V CDR1 and CDR2: MDHEN, SYDVKM. After removal of 1 base from V and 2 bases from J, the junction contained 6 bases not matched to a gene. This CDR3 region has 16 residues. CDR3 nucleotides: TGTGCCAGCAGTTTATACGCGGGAGTTTTCACAGATACGCAGTATTTT. It is translated as CASSLYAGVFTDTQYF.

Only one count was recorded for this clone. CDR3 DNA: TGTGCCAGCAGTGAATGGTCGGGTTCCGGGACAGGGAGGGATACGCAGTATTTT. Translation gives CASSEWSGSGTGRDTQYF. This chain uses TRBV6-1 with TRBJ2-3; 9 nucleotides match TRBD1. CDR1 is MNHNS and CDR2 is SASEGT in the germline V gene. The CDR3 consists of 18 residues. After removal of 2 bases from V and 6 bases from J, the junction contained 15 bases not matched to a gene.

The rearrangement links TRBV3-1 (or the pseudogene TRBV3-2) to TRBJ1-3; D remains ambiguous. The V gene's germline CDR1 is LGHDT and CDR2 YNNKEL (reference sequence). There are 15 residues in the CDR3. Between the trimmed V and J ends, which lost 0 bases and 4 bases, there was a span of 10 bases. The CDR3 region is CASSQDEGFGNTIYF. Written as DNA, the CDR3 is TGTGCCAGCAGCCAAGATGAGGGTTTCGGAAACACCATATATTTT.

This clone was observed once. CDR3 coding DNA: TGTGCCTGGGGACCAGGGGGCACTAATGAAAAACTGTTTTTT. Encoded protein: CAWGPGGTNEKLFF. The chain carries TRBV30 and TRBJ1-4, with TRBD1 identical over 8 bases. Germline-derived CDR1 and CDR2 are GTSNPN and SVGIG (reference sequence). The V and J ends lost 5 bases and 2 bases, in that order; junction bases with no gene match: 4. CDR3 size: 14 residues. The complete variable domain, with remaining parts taken from reference TRBV30 and TRBJ1-4, reads SQTIHQWPATLVQPVGSPLSLECTVEGTSNPNLYWYRQAAGRGLQLLFYSVGIGQISSEVPQNLSASRPQDRQFILSSKKLLLSDSGFYLCAWGPGGTNEKLFFGSGTQLSVL.

The chain recombines TRBV11-3 with TRBJ1-3, with 8 nucleotides matching TRBD1. This CDR3 has 15 residues. V was pared by 4 bases and J by 4 bases, with 6 bases of the junction left unmatched. From germline, CDR1 is SGHNT and CDR2 YENEEA. The CDR3 DNA sequence: TGTGCCAGCAGCTCGCAGGGGGCAAGGGGAAACACCATATATTTT. Translation: CASSSQGARGNTIYF.

The rearrangement links TRBV30 to TRBJ1-2; 7 positions match TRBD1. Germline V gene lookup returns CDR1 GTSNPN and CDR2 SVGIG (reference sequence). This CDR3 comprises 13 residues. The V gene end was trimmed by 4 bases and the J gene end by 8 bases; junction bases not matched to a gene: 10. The CDR3 DNA follows: TGTGCCTGGAACTGGGAAGGGGGCGACGGCTACACCTTC. As protein: CAWNWEGGDGYTF.

V and J are TRBV2 and TRBJ2-7; the D gene is possibly TRBD1 (6 bases). CDR1 and CDR2 from the germline V gene are SNHLY and FYNNEI. V lost 6 bases and J lost 0, with 12 bases in between. CDR3 size: 14 residues. CDR3 loop: CASRPGTHSYEQYF. Here the CDR3 DNA reads TGTGCCAGCAGACCCGGGACACACTCCTACGAGCAGTACTTC.

The chain uses TRBV28 and TRBJ1-2; D is unresolved. This CDR3 comprises 13 residues. Germline lookup yields CDR1 MDHEN and CDR2 SYDVKM. Trimming left V 1 base short and J 3 bases short, with 6 bases between. The CDR3, as DNA: TGTGCCAGCAGTTTATTGCAGGACTATGGCTACACCTTC. Translating it yields CASSLLQDYGYTF.

The V gene is TRBV24-1, the J gene TRBJ1-6, with TRBD1 as a possible D gene (6 bases). V shed 2 bases and J shed 10 bases, with 17 bases lying between them. The CDR3 length is 16 residues. CDR1 and CDR2 from the germline V gene are KGHDR and SFDVKD. In nucleotides, the CDR3 is TGTGCCACCAGTGATTCCAGGGGCGCAATATACTCACCCCTCCACTTT. This encodes CATSDSRGAIYSPLHF.

This rearrangement joins TRBV3-1 (or the pseudogene TRBV3-2) to TRBJ2-5; D unclear. This CDR3 contains 14 residues. V shed 0 bases and J shed 1 base, with 6 bases lying between them. CDR1 and CDR2 from the germline V gene are LGHDT and YNNKEL (reference sequence). CDR3 amino acids: CASSQDNTQETQYF. The CDR3 DNA reads TGTGCCAGCAGCCAAGATAACACCCAAGAGACCCAGTACTTC.

About this clone itself: Different DNA sequences within this sample yield the same CDR3. This chain uses TRBV5-1 with TRBJ1-1; D perhaps matches TRBD1 (5 bases). Trimming took off 1 base at V and 1 base at J, with 5 bases between the two ends. Germline values: CDR1 SGHRS, CDR2 YFSETQ. The CDR3 has 13 amino acids. Here the CDR3 reads CASSLTGNTEAFF. CDR3 nucleotide sequence: TGCGCCAGCAGCTTGACAGGGAACACTGAAGCTTTCTTT.

This sequence joins TRBV7-2 and TRBJ1-2; 8 bases match TRBD1. The germline V gene encodes CDR1 SGHTA and CDR2 FQGNSA. The CDR3 is 16 amino acids. V was pared by 1 base and J by 7 bases, with 11 bases of the junction left unmatched. CDR3 sequence (DNA): TGTGCCAGCAGCTTAGGTTTACCCAGGGGGCAAGCTGGCTACACCTTC. The encoded protein is CASSLGLPRGQAGYTF.

This sequence joins TRBV19 and TRBJ1-1; 9 bases match TRBD1. The CDR3 is made up of 14 amino acids. The V gene end was trimmed by 5 bases and the J gene end by 4 bases; junction bases not matched to a gene: 5. The germline gives CDR1 LNHDA, CDR2 SQIVND (reference sequence). The CDR3 region has the DNA TGTGCCAGTAGTTCCTCGACAGGGGGCACTGAAGCTTTCTTT. Protein product: CASSSSTGGTEAFF.

The chain recombines TRBV6-5 with TRBJ2-7; D possibly corresponds to TRBD1 (5 bases). The V gene lost 7 bases and the J gene lost 3 bases, with 16 bases spanning the gap. CDR1 is MNHEY and CDR2 is SVGAGI in the germline V gene. CDR3 length: 14 amino acids. CDR3 sequence: CASTSRGRIYEQYF. The CDR3 nucleotides are TGTGCCAGCACCTCAAGGGGTCGGATCTACGAGCAGTACTTC.

This clone showed up just a few times. The V gene is TRBV9, the J gene TRBJ2-5; 7 nucleotides match TRBD2. This CDR3 contains 15 residues. Germline CDR1 SGDLS, CDR2 YYNGEE. After removal of 0 bases from V and 4 bases from J, the junction contained 6 bases not matched to a gene. CDR3 DNA sequence: TGTGCCAGCAGCGTAGGAGTAGCGGGTAGAGAGACCCAGTACTTC. Amino acid sequence: CASSVGVAGRETQYF.